This is a list of T cell receptor beta chains from one sample in a study of cytomegalovirus exposure and HLA in healthy donors. The table came from immunoSEQ multiplex PCR; TCRdb's copy has only in-frame clones and leaves some out. The sample has about 110,000 clones; about 85% are singletons. Sequencing used PBMCs. The receptor source for this set is a woman aged 18-35 years in good health and CMV-seronegative. Each CDR3 is given with its conserved first and last residue. A D gene is named only where the DNA matches it firmly. Only part of the rows carry a size: once, few, many, or a class if the clone is expanded.

v_gene	abundance	j_gene	d_gene	CDR3aa	CDR3nt
TRBV15	-	TRBJ2-6	-	CATSRARIGGLSGANVLTF	TGTGCCACCAGCAGAGCCAGGATCGGGGGACTCTCTGGGGCCAACGTCCTGACTTTC
TRBV6-4	once	TRBJ2-1	-	CASSVRGGSYNEQFF	TGTGCCAGCAGTGTTAGGGGTGGATCCTACAATGAGCAGTTCTTC
TRBV5-1	-	TRBJ1-2	-	CASSLANPGDGYTF	TGCGCCAGCAGCTTGGCCAATCCCGGAGATGGCTACACCTTC
TRBV4-1	-	TRBJ1-2	-	CASSPRTGINYGYTF	TGCGCCAGCAGCCCTCGGACGGGGATTAACTATGGCTACACCTTC
TRBV6-1	once	TRBJ2-2	-	CASSDQTHAATGELFF	TGTGCCAGCAGTGACCAGACGCACGCGGCCACCGGGGAGCTGTTTTTT
TRBV7-8	-	TRBJ2-7	TRBD1	CASSLGWDSSYEQYF	TGTGCCAGCAGCTTAGGGTGGGACAGCTCCTACGAGCAGTACTTC
TRBV5-1	-	TRBJ1-2	TRBD1	CASSPGQENNYGYTF	TGCGCCAGCAGCCCCGGACAGGAAAATAACTATGGCTACACCTTC
TRBV29-1	-	TRBJ2-5	TRBD2	CSVGGSGGYQETQYF	TGCAGCGTTGGTGGCAGCGGGGGGTACCAAGAAACCCAGTACTTC
TRBV29-1	-	TRBJ2-3	-	CSVRPPPRDTQYF	TGCAGCGTCCGCCCCCCCCCGCGGGATACGCAGTATTTT
TRBV7-9	-	TRBJ2-7	-	CASSPPNYEQYF	TGTGCCAGCAGCCCCCCCAACTACGAGCAGTACTTC
TRBV10-3	-	TRBJ1-1	TRBD1	CAISLRGSDTEAFF	TGTGCCATCAGCCTCAGGGGGAGCGACACTGAAGCTTTCTTT
TRBV10-3	-	TRBJ1-1	-	CAIRTALSGGTEAFF	TGTGCCATCAGGACAGCTCTTTCCGGAGGGACTGAAGCTTTCTTT
TRBV5-1	once	TRBJ2-3	TRBD2	CASSIGTSGAPDTQYF	TGCGCCAGCAGCATCGGGACTAGCGGGGCGCCAGATACGCAGTATTTT
TRBV15	-	TRBJ1-1	-	CATSRDLRGTEAFF	TGTGCCACCAGCAGAGACCTCCGGGGAACTGAAGCTTTCTTT
TRBV7-2	-	TRBJ2-7	-	CASTQPGLPYEQYF	TGTGCCAGCACCCAACCGGGACTTCCCTACGAGCAGTACTTC
TRBV27	-	TRBJ2-7	TRBD1	CASSFYPGTGGNEQYF	TGTGCCAGCAGTTTCTACCCCGGGACAGGGGGGAACGAGCAGTACTTC
TRBV7-9	-	TRBJ2-5	TRBD1	CASSSRTGGETQYF	TGTGCCAGCAGCTCCCGGACAGGGGGCGAGACCCAGTACTTC
TRBV10-3	-	TRBJ1-1	-	CAISELQGTEAFF	TGTGCCATCAGTGAGTTGCAGGGCACTGAAGCTTTCTTT
TRBV4-1	-	TRBJ2-5	TRBD2	CASSHPAGGPAGETQYF	TGCGCCAGCAGCCACCCAGCGGGGGGCCCGGCAGGGGAGACCCAGTACTTC
TRBV5-4	-	TRBJ2-5	-	CASSLVRPTGALGTQYF	TGTGCCAGCAGCTTGGTGCGACCCACAGGAGCTTTAGGGACCCAGTACTTC
TRBV9	once	TRBJ2-1	TRBD2	CASSVALAGDKEQFF	TGTGCCAGCAGCGTAGCACTAGCGGGGGATAAGGAGCAGTTCTTC
TRBV7-9	-	TRBJ2-1	-	CASSLVPGRGASSYNEQFF	TGTGCCAGCAGCTTAGTTCCCGGCCGGGGGGCCAGCTCCTACAATGAGCAGTTCTTC
TRBV5-8	-	TRBJ1-5	-	CASSGGGNQPQHF	TGTGCCAGCAGCGGGGGAGGAAATCAGCCCCAGCATTTT
TRBV28	few	TRBJ1-1	TRBD1	CASSLRTGRAVGTEAFF	TGTGCCAGCAGTTTGAGGACAGGCCGAGCGGTAGGGACTGAAGCTTTCTTT
TRBV25-1	-	TRBJ1-3	TRBD1	CASSGQGDNTIYF	TGTGCCAGCAGTGGTCAGGGGGATAACACCATATATTTT
TRBV9	once	TRBJ2-7	TRBD1	CASSVGTGISYEQYF	TGTGCCAGCAGCGTTGGGACAGGGATCTCCTACGAGCAGTACTTC
TRBV4-1	once	TRBJ2-1	-	CASSQGTEYNEQFF	TGCGCCAGCAGCCAAGGGACAGAGTACAATGAGCAGTTCTTC
TRBV30	-	TRBJ1-2	-	CAWSVLGVGGYTF	TGTGCCTGGAGTGTACTCGGGGTGGGTGGCTACACCTTC
TRBV7-9	-	TRBJ2-7	-	CASSSPTWEQYF	TGTGCCAGCAGCTCCCCGACTTGGGAGCAGTACTTC
TRBV12-5	-	TRBJ1-5	-	CASGLVPLGGGNQPQHF	TGTGCTAGTGGTTTGGTACCACTAGGGGGGGGGAATCAGCCCCAGCATTTT
TRBV6-1	-	TRBJ2-7	-	CASSEGIIADSYEQYF	TGTGCCAGCAGTGAAGGGATAATAGCGGACTCCTACGAGCAGTACTTC
TRBV9	-	TRBJ2-3	TRBD2	CASSVGGGGYTDTQYF	TGTGCCAGCAGCGTGGGTGGCGGGGGTTACACAGATACGCAGTATTTT
TRBV6-6	-	TRBJ2-7	-	CASSYASTSYEQYF	TGTGCCAGCAGTTACGCTAGCACATCCTACGAGCAGTACTTC
TRBV4-1	-	TRBJ2-5	-	CASSQGLQETQYF	TGCGCCAGCAGCCAGGGACTCCAAGAGACCCAGTACTTC
TRBV6-5	-	TRBJ2-3	-	CASSPPGVDADTQYF	TGTGCCAGCAGCCCCCCCGGGGTGGATGCAGATACGCAGTATTTT
TRBV2	-	TRBJ1-1	TRBD1	CASTGTGGDSDF	TGTGCCAGCACCGGGACAGGGGGGGATTCGGATTTT
TRBV29-1	few	TRBJ1-1	-	CSVDIGQNTEAFF	TGCAGCGTTGACATCGGACAGAACACTGAAGCTTTCTTT
TRBV21-1	-	TRBJ2-1	-	CASSFRDRAYNEQFF	TGTGCCAGCAGCTTCCGGGACAGGGCTTACAATGAGCAGTTCTTC
TRBV30	-	TRBJ2-6	-	CAWHRVIRSGANVLTF	TGTGCCTGGCACAGGGTAATTCGCTCTGGGGCCAACGTCCTGACTTTC
TRBV27	-	TRBJ1-1	-	CASSLSLVGSEAFF	TGTGCCAGCAGTTTATCACTAGTTGGGAGTGAAGCTTTCTTT
TRBV7-9	-	TRBJ2-2	TRBD2	CASSSPGGTGELFF	TGTGCCAGCAGCTCCCCGGGAGGGACCGGGGAGCTGTTTTTT
TRBV29-1	-	TRBJ1-4	-	CSVRASGGEKLFF	TGCAGCGTTAGGGCCTCGGGGGGTGAAAAACTGTTTTTT
TRBV5-6	-	TRBJ2-1	TRBD1	CASRMGQWDEQFF	TGTGCCAGCAGGATGGGACAGTGGGATGAGCAGTTCTTC
TRBV7-2	-	TRBJ2-7	-	CASTEGVPHEQYF	TGTGCCAGCACCGAAGGGGTCCCGCACGAGCAGTACTTC
TRBV27	-	TRBJ2-1	-	CASKRTDNEQFF	TGTGCCAGCAAACGGACAGACAATGAGCAGTTCTTC